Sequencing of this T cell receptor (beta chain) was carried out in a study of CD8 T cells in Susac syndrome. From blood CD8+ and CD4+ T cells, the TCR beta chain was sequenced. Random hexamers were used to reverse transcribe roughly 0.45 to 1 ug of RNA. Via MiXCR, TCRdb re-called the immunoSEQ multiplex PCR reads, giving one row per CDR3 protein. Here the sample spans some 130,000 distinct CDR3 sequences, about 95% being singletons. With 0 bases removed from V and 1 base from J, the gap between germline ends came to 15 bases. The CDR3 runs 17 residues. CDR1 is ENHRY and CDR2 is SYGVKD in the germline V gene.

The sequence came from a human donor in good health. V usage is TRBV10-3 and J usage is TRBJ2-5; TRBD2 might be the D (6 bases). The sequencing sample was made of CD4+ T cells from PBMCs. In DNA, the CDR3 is TGTGCCATCAGTGAGTCTGGAGGAGGGCAGTCCCAAGAGACCCAGTACTTC. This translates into CAISESGGGQSQETQYF.